The next 24 T cell receptor beta chains were all read from a single sample in a study of T cells in Graves' hyperthyroidism and ophthalmopathy. RNA transcripts were the template for amplifying TCR beta CDR3 regions. Researchers ran a first-round RT-PCR on the TCR CDR3 using the HTBI primer set. A single record per CDR3 protein comes from TCRdb applying MiXCR to the multiplex PCR reads. The table records 730,000 or so distinct CDR3 sequences, roughly a sixth of them present only once. Sequencing input: blood. Source of these receptors: a woman aged 45-65 years with Graves' hyperthyroidism that later progressed to Graves' ophthalmopathy.

This chain links TRBV7-2 with TRBJ1-3; D gene ambiguous. The V end lost 0 bases, the J end lost 4 bases, and 10 bases lay between the germline ends. There are 15 residues in the CDR3. Germline V gene lookup returns CDR1 SGHTA and CDR2 FQGNSA. The CDR3 DNA reads TGTGCCAGCAGCTTAGCGCGGTCGGCCGGAAACACCATATATTTT. Protein product: CASSLARSAGNTIYF.

This clonotype was detected ten times or more. The chain uses TRBV12-3 or TRBV12-4 and TRBJ1-2; 8 nucleotides match TRBD1. The CDR3 loop spans 15 amino acids. The V segment lost 1 base and the J segment 8 bases; nucleotides outside the gene matches: 9. The CDR3 spells CASSLESTGVRGYTF. CDR3 nucleotide sequence: TGTGCCAGCAGTTTAGAGTCGACAGGGGTGAGAGGCTACACCTTC.

In this sample, this clonotype turned up a few times. The chain uses TRBV7-2 and TRBJ1-2; D unresolved. The germline V gene encodes CDR1 SGHTA and CDR2 FQGNSA. The CDR3 extends over 13 amino acids. Trimming pared 6 bases from V and 8 bases from J, leaving 16 bases between. The CDR3 DNA reads TGTGCCAGCAGTTTTAACATAATTGGCGGCTACACCTTC. Residues: CASSFNIIGGYTF. Full variable domain (outside the CDR3, taken from reference TRBV7-2 and TRBJ1-2): GAGVSQSPSNKVTEKGKDVELRCDPISGHTALYWYRQSLGQGLEFLIYFQGNSAPDKSGLPSDRFSAERTGGSVSTLTIQRTQQEDSAVYLCASSFNIIGGYTFGSGTRLTVV.

This clonotype was detected many times. The gene calls are TRBV5-1 and TRBJ2-1; perhaps TRBD2 as D (6 bases). V was cut by 5 bases and J by 7 bases, with 16 bases left in between. The CDR3 extends over 14 amino acids. Germline V lookup: CDR1 SGHRS, CDR2 YFSETQ. The CDR3 is CASSPGGVGNEQFF. The CDR3 DNA reads as TGCGCCAGCAGTCCCGGGGGTGTGGGGAATGAGCAGTTCTTC.

This clonotype has a count of ten or more. The rearrangement uses TRBV2 and TRBJ1-1; D is ambiguous. Trimming removed 3 bases from V and 0 bases from J, with 8 bases in between. The CDR3 length is 14 residues. Germline assignment: CDR1 SNHLY and CDR2 FYNNEI. CDR3 in amino acids: CASSDRIMNTEAFF. CDR3 DNA sequence: TGTGCCAGCAGTGACAGGATCATGAACACTGAAGCTTTCTTT.

CDR3 nucleotides: TGTGCCAGCAGCCAAGACAGGGCTATCCCTGGAAACACCATATATTTT. Translation gives CASSQDRAIPGNTIYF. V and J are TRBV12-3 or TRBV12-4 and TRBJ1-3; 7 bases match TRBD1. J lost 2 bases, V lost 6 bases, and 10 bases had no gene match. The CDR3 has 16 residues.

J is TRBJ1-3 and V is TRBV30; no clear D gene. CDR3 length: 13 amino acids. Trimming cost V 7 bases and J 1 base, with 11 bases left between them. Germline V gene sequence: CDR1 GTSNPN, CDR2 SVGIG (reference sequence). The CDR3 loop is CAYTQNSGNTIYF. In DNA, the CDR3 is TGTGCCTATACGCAAAATTCTGGAAACACCATATATTTT.

The rearrangement uses TRBV28 and TRBJ1-4, with 8 bases identical to TRBD1. This CDR3 has 15 amino acids. Germline loops: CDR1 MDHEN, CDR2 SYDVKM. The J segment lost 5 bases and the V segment lost 6 bases, leaving 8 bases of the junction unmatched. CDR3 sequence: CASSQTGGWNEKLFF. In DNA form, the CDR3 reads TGTGCCAGCAGCCAAACAGGGGGGTGGAATGAAAAACTGTTTTTT. The full variable domain, with the rest looked up from reference TRBV28 and TRBJ1-4, is DVKVTQSSRYLVKRTGEKVFLECVQDMDHENMFWYRQDPGLGLRLIYFSYDVKMKEKGDIPEGYSVSREKKERFSLILESASTNQTSMYLCASSQTGGWNEKLFFGSGTQLSVL.

Ten or more counts support this clonotype. The chain links TRBV3-1 to TRBJ2-7; TRBD1 agrees at 11 bases. The CDR3 is 15 amino acids. The V gene's germline CDR1 is LGHDT and CDR2 YNNKEL (reference sequence). V was clipped by 6 bases and J by 3 bases; unmatched bases: 7. This CDR3 is CASRKGQGGIYEQYF. The CDR3 DNA sequence: TGTGCCAGCAGGAAGGGACAGGGGGGGATCTACGAGCAGTACTTC.

In this sample, this clonotype turned up a few times. V gene TRBV3-1 combines with J gene TRBJ2-2, with D possibly being TRBD1 or TRBD2 (5 bases each). The CDR3 extends over 16 amino acids. V lost 3 bases and J 6 bases, leaving 17 bases between the germline ends. CDR1 is LGHDT, CDR2 YNNKEL, per germline (reference sequence). The CDR3 coding sequence is TGTGCCAGCAGCCATCCGGGACCCCTTGACCCCGGGGAGCTGTTTTTT. Its protein product is CASSHPGPLDPGELFF.

This clonotype has a handful of counts. The chain links TRBV7-8 to TRBJ1-2; the match to TRBD1 covers 9 bases. The CDR3 spans 16 residues. Germline CDR1 is SGHVS and CDR2 is FQNEAQ. V shed 4 bases, J shed 7 bases, and the junction held 13 bases outside the gene matches. The CDR3 loop is CASSSIPGQGLGGYTF. The CDR3 nucleotides read TGTGCCAGCAGCTCTATACCGGGACAGGGCTTGGGTGGCTACACCTTC.

There are many counts of this clonotype. The V call is TRBV6-5, the J call TRBJ2-5, with 8 bases aligning to TRBD2. Trimming at V came to 2 bases and at J to 2 bases, leaving 13 bases not matched to a gene. Per germline, CDR1 MNHEY and CDR2 SVGAGI. The CDR3 runs 18 residues. The CDR3: CASSYTMKAGGDQETQYF. The DNA for the CDR3 is TGTGCCAGCAGTTACACGATGAAGGCCGGGGGGGATCAAGAGACCCAGTACTTC.

Many counts were recorded for this clonotype. The chain is built from TRBV2 and TRBJ2-5; 8 positions match TRBD2. This CDR3 is 15 amino acids long. Germline loops: CDR1 SNHLY, CDR2 FYNNEI. V lost 3 bases, J lost 0 bases, and 3 bases stayed unmatched. The CDR3 sequence is CASSDGGADQETQYF. Here the CDR3 DNA reads TGTGCCAGCAGTGACGGGGGGGCCGACCAAGAGACCCAGTACTTC.

As DNA, the CDR3 is TGTGCCAGTAGTACCACCGCGACAGGGACTAAAAAACTGTTTTTT. Protein product: CASSTTATGTKKLFF. The chain employs TRBV19 and TRBJ1-4, with 7 nucleotides matching TRBD1. J gave up 9 bases and V 4 bases, and 11 bases lay outside the gene matches. Germline assignment: CDR1 LNHDA and CDR2 SQIVND (reference sequence). There are 15 residues in the CDR3.

This clonotype was counted many times. The chain carries TRBV12-3 or TRBV12-4 and TRBJ2-7, with D perhaps TRBD1 (6 bases). V dropped 6 bases and J dropped 2 bases, with 17 bases sitting between them. This CDR3 has 15 amino acids. The CDR3 is CASRLGQQITYEQYF. CDR3 nucleotides: TGTGCCAGCAGGCTAGGACAGCAAATTACCTACGAGCAGTACTTC.

The chain is built from TRBV28 and TRBJ2-7; D is undetermined. CDR3 length equals 12 residues. V lost 6 bases, J lost 4 bases, and 10 bases lay in between. Germline V gives CDR1 MDHEN, CDR2 SYDVKM. The CDR3 loop is CASSSRVYEQYF. The CDR3 DNA reads TGTGCCAGCAGCTCCCGGGTTTACGAGCAGTACTTC.

This clonotype occurred a few times. The V and J genes are TRBV29-1 and TRBJ2-6; 10 bases agree with TRBD1. The germline CDR1 and CDR2 sequences are SQVTM and ANQGSEA. V shed 5 bases, J shed 2 bases, and the junction held 3 bases outside the gene matches. The CDR3 is 15 residues long. CDR3: CSVRQGAAGANVLTF. CDR3 coding DNA: TGCAGCGTTCGACAGGGGGCTGCTGGGGCCAACGTCCTGACTTTC.

Many counts were recorded for this clonotype. V is TRBV2 and J is TRBJ2-2; a weak D match, TRBD1 (8 bases). Trimming removed 6 bases at V and 6 bases at J, with 17 bases between. Germline CDR1 is SNHLY and CDR2 is FYNNEI. This CDR3 has 15 amino acids. This chain's CDR3 is CASRATGAGAGELFF. The CDR3 DNA sequence: TGTGCCAGCAGGGCGACAGGGGCGGGGGCCGGGGAGCTGTTTTTT.

The chain recombines TRBV19 with TRBJ2-3; no clear D gene. V lost 1 base and J lost 1, with 6 bases in between. Germline values: CDR1 LNHDA, CDR2 SQIVND (reference sequence). This CDR3 has 14 amino acids. The chain's CDR3 is CASSIVPGTDTQYF. Written as DNA, the CDR3 is TGTGCCAGTAGTATAGTCCCTGGCACAGATACGCAGTATTTT.

This clonotype was found a few times. The V gene is TRBV30, the J gene TRBJ1-2, with TRBD1 as a possible D gene (6 bases). Trimming stripped 2 bases from V and 4 bases from J, with 17 bases between. Germline-derived CDR1 and CDR2 are GTSNPN and SVGIG (reference sequence). The CDR3 sequence is 15 residues long. The chain's CDR3 is CAWSPTRQAAYGYTF. The CDR3 DNA reads as TGTGCCTGGAGTCCGACGCGACAGGCAGCCTATGGCTACACCTTC.

In this sample, this clonotype turned up a few times. Since a much larger clone is just one base distant, this may be a read error. The chain carries TRBV5-6 and TRBJ1-1; D remains ambiguous. This CDR3 has 15 residues. The V gene's germline CDR1 is SGHDT and CDR2 YYEEEE. CDR3 protein: CASSSDGFWNAEAFF. CDR3 sequence (DNA): TGTGCCAGCAGCTCCGACGGGTTCTGGAACGCTGAAGCTTTCTTT.

This clonotype has ten or more counts. The chain links TRBV3-1 to TRBJ1-4; D uncertain. Germline V gene sequence: CDR1 LGHDT, CDR2 YNNKEL (reference sequence). V shed 4 bases and J shed 5 bases, with 8 bases lying between them. The CDR3 has 13 amino acids. The CDR3 nucleotides read TGTGCCAGCAGCCGGAGCTTAAATGAAAAACTGTTTTTT. It specifies CASSRSLNEKLFF.

This clonotype came up a few times. This rearrangement joins TRBV20-1 to TRBJ2-3; 14 bases agree with TRBD2. Germline V gives CDR1 DFQATT, CDR2 SNEGSKA (reference sequence). CDR3 length equals 16 residues. As DNA, the CDR3 is TGCAGCGCCCACAATCCGACTAGCGGGGGGGCCAGTACGCAGTATTTT. Its protein product is CSAHNPTSGGASTQYF.

This chain connects TRBV19 to TRBJ1-1; possibly TRBD1 for D (5 bases). The CDR3 runs 14 residues. The V and J ends lost 4 bases and 1 base respectively, with 10 bases between them. Germline V lookup: CDR1 LNHDA, CDR2 SQIVND (reference sequence). CDR3 sequence reads: CASSTQAENTEAFF. CDR3 in DNA: TGTGCCAGTAGTACACAGGCGGAGAACACTGAAGCTTTCTTT.